Each of the 8 T cell receptor beta chains below was sequenced from the same sample in a study of blood T cell repertoires in COVID-19. The data were produced by immunoSEQ multiplex PCR, yet TCRdb's version contains in-frame clones alone and is incomplete. The table lists roughly 250,000 clones, nearly 90% of them singletons. The source material was peripheral blood. Receptors originate from a young woman with acute or convalescent COVID-19.

CDR3 protein: CASSLGAGNEKLFF. The CDR3 DNA reads as TGTGCCAGCAGCTTAGGCGCGGGTAATGAAAAACTGTTTTTT. V usage is TRBV7-9 and J usage is TRBJ1-4; D is unclear. Germline V gene lookup returns CDR1 SEHNR and CDR2 FQNEAQ (reference sequence). This CDR3 region has 14 residues. Trimming left V 1 base short and J 4 bases short, with 7 bases between.

The chain is built from TRBV7-9 and TRBJ1-5, with 10 bases fitting TRBD1. J was trimmed by 0 bases and V by 5 bases; bases with no gene match: 4. CDR1 is SEHNR, CDR2 FQNEAQ, per germline (reference sequence). The CDR3 is 16 residues long. The CDR3: CASSKGDRGSNQPQHF. CDR3 in DNA: TGTGCCAGCAGCAAGGGGGACAGGGGTAGCAATCAGCCCCAGCATTTT.

V usage is TRBV28 and J usage is TRBJ2-7; the match to TRBD2 covers 12 bases. From germline, CDR1 is MDHEN and CDR2 SYDVKM. The CDR3 runs to 11 residues. The CDR3 loop reads CTSGRRYEQYF. The DNA of the CDR3 is TGTACTAGCGGGAGGCGATACGAGCAGTACTTC. Supplemented by reference TRBV28 and TRBJ2-7, the full variable domain reads DVKVTQSSRYLVKRTGEKVFLECVQDMDHENMFWYRQDPGLGLRLIYFSYDVKMKEKGDIPEGYSVSREKKERFSLILESASTNQTSMYLCTSGRRYEQYFGPGTRLTVT.

The chain carries TRBV18 and TRBJ1-2; D may be TRBD1 (6 bases). This CDR3 spans 14 amino acids. Germline-derived CDR1 and CDR2 are KGHSH and LQKENI. V was pared by 2 bases and J by 4 bases, with 11 bases between. The CDR3 coding sequence is TGTGCCAGCTCACCAGAGTCAGGGGTCTATGGCTACACCTTC. Translation gives CASSPESGVYGYTF.

This chain links TRBV27 with TRBJ2-4, with 10 nucleotides matching TRBD1. Germline lookup yields CDR1 MNHEY and CDR2 SMNVEV (reference sequence). The CDR3 is 13 residues long. Trimming at V came to 7 bases and at J to 8 bases, leaving 5 bases not matched to a gene. The chain's CDR3 is CASTDRGLDIQYF. The CDR3 DNA sequence: TGTGCCAGCACGGACAGGGGGTTGGACATTCAGTACTTC.

V usage is TRBV18 and J usage is TRBJ1-2, with 7 bases aligning to TRBD1. This CDR3 has 14 residues. Germline V gene sequence: CDR1 KGHSH, CDR2 LQKENI. Losses at the gene ends were 3 bases for V and 6 bases for J; bases not matched to a gene: 7. As DNA, the CDR3 is TGTGCCAGCTCACCGCTCCAGGGGGTTGATGGCTACACCTTC. It codes for CASSPLQGVDGYTF.

The chain uses TRBV29-1 and TRBJ2-4; TRBD1 matches at 9 bases. After removal of 4 bases from V and 1 base from J, the junction contained 5 bases not matched to a gene. The CDR3 length is 15 residues. CDR1 and CDR2 from the germline V gene are SQVTM and ANQGSEA. CDR3 in amino acids: CSVVGQGGAKNIQYF. The DNA for the CDR3 is TGCAGCGTTGTGGGACAGGGTGGGGCCAAAAACATTCAGTACTTC.

V is TRBV6-6 and J is TRBJ2-5; D call uncertain. The CDR3 covers 13 residues. Germline lookup yields CDR1 MNHNY and CDR2 SVGAGI (reference sequence). V lost 7 bases and J 4 bases, leaving 13 bases between the germline ends. The CDR3 region is CASTGPRGETQYF. The CDR3 DNA reads TGTGCCAGCACCGGTCCCCGAGGAGAGACCCAGTACTTC.